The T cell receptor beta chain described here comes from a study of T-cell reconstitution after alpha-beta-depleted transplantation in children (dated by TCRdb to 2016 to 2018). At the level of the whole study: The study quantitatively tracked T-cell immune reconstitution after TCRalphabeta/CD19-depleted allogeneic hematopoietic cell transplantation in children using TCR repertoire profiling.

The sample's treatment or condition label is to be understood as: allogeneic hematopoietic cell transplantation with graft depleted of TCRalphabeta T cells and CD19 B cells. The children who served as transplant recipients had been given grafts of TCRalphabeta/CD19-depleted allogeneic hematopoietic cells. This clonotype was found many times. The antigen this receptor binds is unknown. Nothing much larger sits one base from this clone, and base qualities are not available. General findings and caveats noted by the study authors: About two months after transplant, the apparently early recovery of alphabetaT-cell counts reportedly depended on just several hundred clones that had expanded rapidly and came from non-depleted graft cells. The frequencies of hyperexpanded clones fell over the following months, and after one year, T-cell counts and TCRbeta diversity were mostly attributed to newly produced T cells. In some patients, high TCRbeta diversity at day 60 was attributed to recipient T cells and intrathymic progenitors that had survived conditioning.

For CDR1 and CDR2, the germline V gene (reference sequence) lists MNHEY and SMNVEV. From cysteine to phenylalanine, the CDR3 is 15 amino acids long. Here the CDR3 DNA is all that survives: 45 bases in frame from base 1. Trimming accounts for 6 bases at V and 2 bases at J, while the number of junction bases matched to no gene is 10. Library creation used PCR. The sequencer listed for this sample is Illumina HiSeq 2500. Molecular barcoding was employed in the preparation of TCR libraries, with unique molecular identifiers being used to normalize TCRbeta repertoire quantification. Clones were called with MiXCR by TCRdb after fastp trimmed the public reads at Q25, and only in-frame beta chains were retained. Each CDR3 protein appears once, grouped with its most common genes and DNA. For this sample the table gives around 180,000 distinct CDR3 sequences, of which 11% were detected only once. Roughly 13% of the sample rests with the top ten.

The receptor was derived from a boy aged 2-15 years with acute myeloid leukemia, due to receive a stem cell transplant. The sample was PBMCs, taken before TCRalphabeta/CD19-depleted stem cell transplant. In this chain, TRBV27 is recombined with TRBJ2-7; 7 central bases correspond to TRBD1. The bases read TGTGCCAGCAGCTCCGACAGGGCTTCCCCCTACGAGCAGTACTTC. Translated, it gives CASSSDRASPYEQYF.